Each of the 17 T cell receptor beta chains below was sequenced from the same sample in a study of T cell responses to AZD1222 COVID-19 vaccine. Generated by immunoSEQ multiplex PCR, the TCRdb table keeps only in-frame clones and is missing some. Of some 84,000 clones listed, roughly 85% are singletons. The sequencing here drew on peripheral blood, taken 28 days after the second AZD1222 dose. The receptors derive from an adult who received the AZD1222 COVID-19 vaccine.

This clone was counted a single time. CDR3 protein: CATRGERGTSYEQYF. The CDR3, as DNA: TGTGCCACCCGGGGGGAGCGGGGGACCTCCTACGAGCAGTACTTC. The gene calls are TRBV6-4 and TRBJ2-7, with 8 bases lining up with TRBD2. The germline gives CDR1 MRHNA, CDR2 SNTAGT. Trimming cost V 10 bases and J 0 bases; bases outside gene matches: 11. The CDR3 runs to 15 residues.

The chain uses TRBV7-3 and TRBJ2-2; no clear D gene. V lost 2 bases, J lost 3 bases, and 10 bases lay in between. CDR1 and CDR2 from the germline V gene are SGHTA and FQGTGA. CDR3 length equals 15 residues. As DNA, the CDR3 is TGTGCCAGCAGCTTATCGGGTGGCGACACCGGGGAGCTGTTTTTT. Residues: CASSLSGGDTGELFF.

V gene TRBV5-8 combines with J gene TRBJ1-1; weak D call: TRBD1 (5 bases). The CDR3 is 14 amino acids. Germline V CDR1 and CDR2: SGHTS, YDEGEE. V lost 3 bases and J lost 4, with 13 bases in between. CDR3 sequence reads: CASSSRDRGTEAFF. DNA for the CDR3: TGTGCCAGCAGCTCACGGGACCGGGGCACTGAAGCTTTCTTT.

A word on this clone: Other DNA sequences within the sample encode an identical CDR3. The V call is TRBV11-2, the J call TRBJ2-1; unclear D gene. The CDR3 spans 13 residues. The ends were cut back, 0 bases at V and 6 bases at J, with 6 bases in the middle. Germline V lookup: CDR1 SGHAT, CDR2 FQNNGV. The DNA for the CDR3 is TGTGCCAGCAGCTTAGAATCTTTCAATGAGCAGTTCTTC. It yields the protein CASSLESFNEQFF.

V usage is TRBV7-8 and J usage is TRBJ1-4; 7 bases map to TRBD1. There are 16 residues in the CDR3. After removal of 5 bases from V and 0 bases from J, the junction contained 6 bases not matched to a gene. CDR1 and CDR2 from the germline V gene are SGHVS and FQNEAQ. The CDR3 DNA follows: TGTGCCAGCAGCCCCACAGGGGAAACAACTAATGAAAAACTGTTTTTT. It yields the protein CASSPTGETTNEKLFF.

This clone was detected a few times. The chain has TRBV9 and TRBJ1-1; possible D gene TRBD1, 5 bases. CDR3 size: 15 residues. Germline lookup yields CDR1 SGDLS and CDR2 YYNGEE. Trimming took 3 bases from V and 11 from J, leaving 23 bases between them. The CDR3 DNA sequence: TGTGCCAGCAGCGCAGATCCCGACGGGGCAGAGTGGGCTTTCTTT. Protein: CASSADPDGAEWAFF.

The chain couples TRBV5-1 to TRBJ1-5, with D perhaps matching TRBD1 (6 bases). In germline, CDR1 is SGHRS, CDR2 YFSETQ. V dropped 0 bases and J dropped 1 base, with 11 bases sitting between them. The CDR3 spans 16 residues. CDR3 residues: CASSLGGAGSNQPQHF. CDR3 DNA: TGCGCCAGCAGCTTGGGGGGGGCTGGGAGCAATCAGCCCCAGCATTTT.

CDR3 DNA: TGTGCCAGCAGCTACTTAGCGGGCGAGGGAGATACGCAGTATTTT. As protein: CASSYLAGEGDTQYF. The V call is TRBV7-2, the J call TRBJ2-3; 7 nucleotides agree with TRBD2. Germline trimming cut 4 bases from V and 5 bases from J; bases unmatched to any gene: 9. The CDR3 length is 15 residues. Germline CDR1 is SGHTA and CDR2 is FQGNSA.

The chain combines TRBV6-5 with TRBJ1-2; D gene ambiguous. The CDR3 runs to 13 residues. V was trimmed by 2 bases and J by 4 bases, leaving 8 bases between them. Germline V gene sequence: CDR1 MNHEY, CDR2 SVGAGI. CDR3 region: CASSYDRSYGYTF. The CDR3 nucleotides are TGTGCCAGCAGTTACGATCGCAGCTATGGCTACACCTTC.

This clone was counted a few times. The chain links TRBV6-1 to TRBJ1-6; possibly TRBD1 for D (5 bases). The CDR3 is made up of 18 amino acids. V lost 1 base and J 9 bases, leaving 22 bases between the germline ends. CDR1 is MNHNS, CDR2 SASEGT, per germline. The CDR3 DNA reads as TGTGCCAGCAGTGAAGGCCTTGTCAGGGATTATCGTGGTTCACCCCTCCACTTT. Translated: CASSEGLVRDYRGSPLHF.

V gene TRBV3-1 (or the pseudogene TRBV3-2) combines with J gene TRBJ2-2, with D tentatively TRBD1 (5 bases). Trimming cost V 0 bases and J 14 bases, with 28 bases left between them. This CDR3 comprises 18 residues. CDR1 is LGHDT and CDR2 is YNNKEL in the germline V gene (reference sequence). CDR3 sequence (DNA): TGTGCCAGCAGCCAAGAAGTGGCAGGGTCTCAGGTGCGGATGTTCCTGTTTTTT. Its protein is CASSQEVAGSQVRMFLFF.

This chain uses TRBV6-5 with TRBJ2-7; D remains ambiguous. Trimming removed 0 bases at V and 6 bases at J, with 9 bases between. This CDR3 has 13 amino acids. Germline V gene sequence: CDR1 MNHEY, CDR2 SVGAGI. The CDR3 region has the DNA TGTGCCAGCAGTTACTCGAGTCGGGTCGAGCAGTACTTC. This encodes CASSYSSRVEQYF.

This rearrangement joins TRBV19 to TRBJ1-1; a weak D match, TRBD1 (5 bases). The V end was cut by 5 bases, the J end by 5 bases, with 12 bases between. This CDR3 is 13 amino acids long. The germline gives CDR1 LNHDA, CDR2 SQIVND (reference sequence). CDR3 loop: CASSSERGTEAFF. The CDR3 bases are TGTGCCAGTAGTTCGGAGAGGGGAACTGAAGCTTTCTTT.

The chain recombines TRBV2 with TRBJ2-3; the D is unclear. The CDR3 is 16 residues long. The ends were cut back, 8 bases at V and 2 bases at J, with 20 bases in the middle. Germline V gives CDR1 SNHLY, CDR2 FYNNEI. CDR3 sequence: CASENMRQSYTDTQYF. The CDR3 coding sequence is TGTGCCAGCGAGAATATGAGACAATCCTACACAGATACGCAGTATTTT.

The V call is TRBV4-3, the J call TRBJ1-5; weak D call: TRBD1 (5 bases). V was clipped by 0 bases and J by 9 bases, with 18 bases between them. Germline V gene lookup returns CDR1 LGHNA and CDR2 YSLEER. The length of the CDR3 is 16 residues. CDR3 region: CASSQETGLVYGPQHF. Here the CDR3 DNA reads TGCGCCAGCAGCCAAGAGACGGGGCTGGTGTACGGGCCCCAGCATTTT.

The gene calls are TRBV6-2 or TRBV6-3 and TRBJ1-1; D possibly corresponds to TRBD1 (6 bases). Germline V gene lookup returns CDR1 MNHEY and CDR2 SVGEGT. There are 15 residues in the CDR3. Deletions cut 2 bases from V and 5 bases from J, with 15 bases between. CDR3 in DNA: TGTGCCAGCAGTTACGACAGGATGTGGGGGACTGAAGCTTTCTTT. Protein: CASSYDRMWGTEAFF.

Only a few counts were recorded for this clone. J is TRBJ2-2 and V is TRBV5-6; D is uncertain. V was pared by 4 bases and J by 8 bases, with 9 bases between. CDR3 length equals 12 residues. Germline CDR1 and CDR2: SGHDT and YYEEEE. The CDR3 DNA is TGTGCCAGCAGCGTATTGAAGGGGGAGCTGTTTTTT. This gives the protein CASSVLKGELFF. Drawing the rest from reference TRBV5-6 and TRBJ2-2, the complete variable domain is DAGVTQSPTHLIKTRGQQVTLRCSPKSGHDTVSWYQQALGQGPQFIFQYYEEEERQRGNFPDRFSGHQFPNYSSELNVNALLLGDSALYLCASSVLKGELFFGEGSRLTVL.